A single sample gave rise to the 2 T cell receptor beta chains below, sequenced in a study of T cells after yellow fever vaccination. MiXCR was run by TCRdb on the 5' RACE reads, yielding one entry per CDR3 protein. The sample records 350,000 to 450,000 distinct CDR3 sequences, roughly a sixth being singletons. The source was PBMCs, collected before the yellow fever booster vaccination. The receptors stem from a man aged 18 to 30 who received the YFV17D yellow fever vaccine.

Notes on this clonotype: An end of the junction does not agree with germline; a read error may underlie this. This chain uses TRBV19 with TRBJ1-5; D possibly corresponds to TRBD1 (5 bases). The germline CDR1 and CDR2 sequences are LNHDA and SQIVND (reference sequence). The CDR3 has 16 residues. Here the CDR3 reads CASSIDGAGGNQRQHF. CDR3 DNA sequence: TGTGCCAGTAGTATTGATGGGGCAGGTGGCAATCAGCGCCAGCATTTT.

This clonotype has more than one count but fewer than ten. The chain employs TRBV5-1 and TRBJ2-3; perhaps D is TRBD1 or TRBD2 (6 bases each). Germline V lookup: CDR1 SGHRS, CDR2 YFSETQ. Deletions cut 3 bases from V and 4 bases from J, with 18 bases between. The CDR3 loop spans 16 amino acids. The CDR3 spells CASSSQAGGEADTQYF. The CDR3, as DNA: TGCGCCAGCAGCTCCCAGGCCGGGGGCGAGGCAGATACGCAGTATTTT.